This T cell receptor (beta chain) originates from a study of cytomegalovirus exposure and HLA in healthy donors. In the study overall: Across 350 to 400 genotyped donors, about 86% landed in the Caucasian-associated ancestry cluster. Study-level results: In a later analysis, DRB1 alleles had the most associated TCRs; HLA-C alleles the fewest. Most CMV-associated TCR beta chains appeared HLA-restricted in a later analysis.

Germline V gene lookup returns CDR1 MNHEY and CDR2 SMNVEV (reference sequence). The V segment lost 1 base and the J segment 4 bases; nucleotides outside the gene matches: 10. CDR3 length: 17 residues. Vbeta (60) and Jbeta (13) primers were used in the PCR. As handled by the study authors: Among the unique TCR beta chains that a later analysis counted, about 84 million in all, about 12 million were shared. Clones were read by immunoSEQ multiplex PCR, and TCRdb kept only the in-frame ones, dropping some. The DNA was the basis for D and trimming; V, J and clone size are from that table. The table shows some 130,000 clones, with more than 75% occurring only once. In regard to this clone: As yet, its antigen is unknown.

The chain has TRBV27 and TRBJ1-5; 7 positions agree with TRBD1. The TCR originated in a female donor in good health and CMV-seronegative. The sequencing input was PBMCs. The CDR3 DNA sequence: TGTGCCAGCAGTTTATTGGCAGGGGGACCTAGGAATCAGCCCCAGCATTTT. Translated: CASSLLAGGPRNQPQHF.